The 25 T cell receptor beta chains given below trace back to one sample, sequenced in a study of shared clonotypes between healthy human individuals. The repertoire was sequenced with immunoSEQ multiplex PCR; TCRdb's copy has only in-frame clones and lacks some. In the table there are roughly 2.5 million clones, around 90% of which are singletons. The sample consisted of naive CD4+ T cells sorted from blood. Specified subset: CD45RA+ positively selected. The receptors were sampled from a young man in good health.

As to this clone: Here the CDR3 omits its conserved ending phenylalanine or tryptophan, so a read error is the likely source. It is unclear where the CDR3 begins or ends on the DNA, so no DNA is shown, and the CDR3 is as TCRdb lists it. The chain links TRBV20-1 to TRBJ2-7; the listed D gene, TRBD2, was not tested against the DNA. Germline V gene sequence: CDR1 DFQATT, CDR2 SNEGSKA (reference sequence). Counting both end residues, the CDR3 totals 11 amino acids. The CDR3 spells CRLDDLAGDIS.

The chain couples TRBV6-1 to TRBJ1-2; possibly TRBD1 for D (5 bases). Between the trimmed V and J ends, which lost 9 bases and 4 bases, there was a span of 21 bases. The germline gives CDR1 MNHNS, CDR2 SASEGT. The CDR3 has 15 residues. The CDR3 nucleotides read TGTGCCAGTCGTTCGGGGGAATGGAGTTCCTATGGCTACACCTTC. Its protein is CASRSGEWSSYGYTF.

The chain couples TRBV6-5 to TRBJ2-7; 9 bases match TRBD2. The CDR3 is 14 residues long. Germline V gene lookup returns CDR1 MNHEY and CDR2 SVGAGI. V gave up 5 bases and J gave up 6 bases; unmatched junction bases: 8. Here the CDR3 DNA reads TGTGCCAGCAGTGTTAGCGGGAGTGTCTCCGAGCAGTACTTC. It translates to CASSVSGSVSEQYF.

V usage is TRBV18 and J usage is TRBJ2-2; the match to TRBD2 covers 8 bases. CDR1 KGHSH and CDR2 LQKENI come from the germline V gene. The junction had 3 bases not matched to a gene; V was cut back by 1 base and J by 5 bases. This CDR3 region has 15 residues. CDR3 in amino acids: CASSPLSGKTGELFF. The CDR3 bases are TGTGCCAGCTCACCACTTAGCGGGAAAACCGGGGAGCTGTTTTTT.

This clone was counted a single time. The chain uses TRBV10-1 and TRBJ2-1; a weak D match, TRBD2 (5 bases). Trimming left V 0 bases short and J 10 bases short, with 13 bases between. The CDR3 covers 14 residues. The germline gives CDR1 WNHNN, CDR2 SYGVQD (reference sequence). The CDR3 loop is CASSESNTGREQFF. The DNA for the CDR3 is TGCGCCAGCAGTGAGTCTAACACGGGGAGAGAGCAGTTCTTC.

The chain combines TRBV6-5 with TRBJ1-3; D uncertain. The V gene lost 6 bases and the J gene lost 0 bases, with 12 bases spanning the gap. There are 15 residues in the CDR3. In germline, CDR1 is MNHEY, CDR2 SVGAGI. CDR3 nucleotide sequence: TGTGCCAGCAGAGGAGACAAGACCTCTGGAAACACCATATATTTT. As protein: CASRGDKTSGNTIYF.

This sequence joins TRBV29-1 and TRBJ2-1; 11 bases line up with TRBD2. The length of the CDR3 is 13 residues. V lost 7 bases, J lost 2 bases, and 1 base stayed unmatched. Germline V gene data show CDR1 as SQVTM and CDR2 as ANQGSEA. The CDR3 loop reads CSGSGRAYNEQFF. The DNA of the CDR3 is TGCAGCGGTAGCGGGAGGGCCTACAATGAGCAGTTCTTC.

For this clone: Other DNA variants within this sample encode the same CDR3. CDR3 residues: CAWRTSGTYEQYF. Written as DNA, the CDR3 is TGTGCCTGGAGGACTAGCGGAACCTACGAGCAGTACTTC. The chain recombines TRBV30 with TRBJ2-7; 9 bases are shared with TRBD2. The germline V gene has CDR1 GTSNPN and CDR2 SVGIG (reference sequence). J was trimmed by 2 bases and V by 3 bases; bases with no gene match: 2. This CDR3 has 13 residues.

The CDR3 sequence is CASSESRWNEQYF. DNA for the CDR3: TGCGCCAGCAGCGAAAGTCGGTGGAACGAGCAGTACTTC. The chain combines TRBV4-1 with TRBJ2-7; D is unclear. Trimming cost V 5 bases and J 5 bases, with 13 bases left between them. Germline lookup yields CDR1 MGHRA and CDR2 YSYEKL. The CDR3 is made up of 13 amino acids.

This clone was recorded a few times. The V and J genes are TRBV6-6 and TRBJ1-2; 11 bases map to TRBD1. This CDR3 is built from 13 residues. The J segment lost 6 bases and the V segment lost 5 bases, leaving 2 bases of the junction unmatched. CDR1 MNHNY and CDR2 SVGAGI come from the germline V gene (reference sequence). This chain's CDR3 is CASSRTGGDGYTF. The DNA of the CDR3 is TGTGCCAGCAGTAGGACAGGGGGCGATGGCTACACCTTC.

CDR3 protein: CASSPPPGEETQYF. DNA for the CDR3: TGTGCCAGCTCACCACCCCCCGGGGAGGAGACCCAGTACTTC. This rearrangement joins TRBV18 to TRBJ2-5; D is perhaps TRBD2 (5 bases). CDR3 length: 14 amino acids. V lost 0 bases and J lost 5, with 10 bases in between. Germline assignment: CDR1 KGHSH and CDR2 LQKENI.

The rearrangement uses TRBV2 and TRBJ2-5, with D possibly matching TRBD1 (5 bases). The CDR3 is 13 residues long. CDR1 and CDR2 (germline): SNHLY, FYNNEI. Trimming removed 6 bases at V and 2 bases at J, with 10 bases between. The DNA for the CDR3 is TGTGCCAGCAGAACGACAGAGCAAGAGACCCAGTACTTC. Translation: CASRTTEQETQYF. Variable domain in full (rest from reference TRBV2 and TRBJ2-5): EPEVTQTPSHQVTQMGQEVILRCVPISNHLYFYWYRQILGQKVEFLVSFYNNEISEKSEIFDDQFSVERPDGSNFTLKIRSTKLEDSAMYFCASRTTEQETQYFGPGTRLLVL.

Notes on this clone: Other DNA sequences within the sample encode an identical CDR3. The rearrangement uses TRBV11-2 and TRBJ2-7; 14 bases line up with TRBD2. Germline V lookup: CDR1 SGHAT, CDR2 FQNNGV. V was clipped by 5 bases and J by 6 bases; unmatched bases: 3. The CDR3 is 14 amino acids. CDR3 in DNA: TGTGCCAGCAGCCCGACTAGCGGGAGGGGCGAGCAGTACTTC. It is translated as CASSPTSGRGEQYF.

The J gene is TRBJ1-1, the V gene TRBV29-1; D not certain. Trimming took off 4 bases at V and 5 bases at J, with 11 bases between the two ends. The CDR3 is 12 residues long. Germline CDR1 SQVTM, CDR2 ANQGSEA. CDR3 nucleotides: TGCAGCGTTGGTCCCGGGGAAACTGAAGCTTTCTTT. It codes for CSVGPGETEAFF. Based on the CDR3 plus reference TRBV29-1 and TRBJ1-1, the full variable domain is SAVISQKPSRDICQRGTSLTIQCQVDSQVTMMFWYRQQPGQSLTLIATANQGSEATYESGFVIDKFPISRPNLTFSTLTVSNMSPEDSSIYLCSVGPGETEAFFGQGTRLTVV.

V and J are TRBV28 and TRBJ1-6; tentatively, D is TRBD1 (5 bases). With 7 bases removed from V and 1 base from J, the gap between germline ends came to 8 bases. The germline V gene has CDR1 MDHEN and CDR2 SYDVKM. The CDR3 contains 14 residues. The CDR3 loop reads CASNGQSYNSPLHF. DNA of the CDR3: TGTGCCAGCAACGGACAATCCTATAATTCACCCCTCCACTTT.

Comments on this clone: Other DNA sequences of this sample code for an identical CDR3. The V call is TRBV5-1, the J call TRBJ1-6, with a tentative D call TRBD1 (6 bases). CDR3 length equals 14 residues. The V gene lost 4 bases and the J gene lost 7 bases, with 12 bases spanning the gap. Germline V CDR1 and CDR2: SGHRS, YFSETQ. The CDR3 DNA sequence: TGCGCCAGCAGCCGCACAGGGAGGAATTCACCCCTCCACTTT. Translation gives CASSRTGRNSPLHF.

The CDR3 DNA sequence: TGTGCCAGCAGTTACCTGGACTGGGGGAATTCACCCCTCCACTTT. It encodes CASSYLDWGNSPLHF. The chain has TRBV6-5 and TRBJ1-6; D may be TRBD1 (5 bases). The CDR3 loop spans 15 amino acids. V gave up 2 bases and J gave up 7 bases, with 12 bases separating them. Germline V gene lookup returns CDR1 MNHEY and CDR2 SVGAGI.

Only one count was recorded for this clone. The rearrangement joins TRBV12-5 to TRBJ2-1; 8 bases map to TRBD2. The CDR3 spans 15 residues. Germline loops: CDR1 LGHNT, CDR2 FRNRAP. V shed 0 bases, J shed 9 bases, and the junction held 7 bases outside the gene matches. CDR3 protein: CASGLVKAGGSEQFF. The DNA of the CDR3 is TGTGCTAGTGGTTTGGTAAAGGCGGGAGGTTCTGAGCAGTTCTTC.

Note on this clone: Other DNA variants within this sample encode the same CDR3. The rearrangement uses TRBV11-2 and TRBJ2-7; tentative D call: TRBD2 (6 bases). Deletions cut 3 bases from V and 0 bases from J, with 6 bases between. Germline V CDR1 and CDR2: SGHAT, FQNNGV. This CDR3 region has 13 residues. The CDR3 loop reads CASSFSGSYEQYF. The CDR3 DNA reads TGTGCCAGCAGCTTTAGCGGCTCCTACGAGCAGTACTTC.

This rearrangement joins TRBV11-2 to TRBJ2-7; 10 bases line up with TRBD1. Germline assignment: CDR1 SGHAT and CDR2 FQNNGV. J gave up 5 bases and V 5 bases, and 9 bases lay outside the gene matches. The CDR3 totals 15 residues. This CDR3 is CASSHPGQGINEQYF. The CDR3 nucleotides read TGTGCCAGCAGCCACCCGGGACAGGGGATTAACGAGCAGTACTTC. The full variable domain, in which reference TRBV11-2 and TRBJ2-7 provide the parts outside the CDR3, is EAGVAQSPRYKIIEKRQSVAFWCNPISGHATLYWYQQILGQGPKLLIQFQNNGVVDDSQLPKDRFSAERLKGVDSTLKIQPAKLEDSAVYLCASSHPGQGINEQYFGPGTRLTVT.

This clone was seen only once. This chain links TRBV6-5 with TRBJ2-1; D remains ambiguous. The ends were cut back, 6 bases at V and 4 bases at J, with 13 bases in the middle. Germline CDR1 is MNHEY and CDR2 is SVGAGI. The CDR3 runs 14 residues. The CDR3, as DNA: TGTGCCAGCAGCCCCTTTATTACGTACAATGAGCAGTTCTTC. Protein: CASSPFITYNEQFF.

The V and J genes are TRBV19 and TRBJ1-5; tentatively, D is TRBD1 (5 bases). This CDR3 region has 13 residues. The ends were cut back, 9 bases at V and 7 bases at J, with 16 bases in the middle. CDR1 and CDR2 from the germline V gene are LNHDA and SQIVND (reference sequence). The CDR3 here is CASSQGSYQPQHF. As DNA, the CDR3 is TGTGCCAGCAGCCAGGGAAGTTACCAGCCCCAGCATTTT.

The chain joins TRBV2 to TRBJ2-2; D could derive from TRBD1 or TRBD2 (5 bases each). The CDR3 has 14 amino acids. The germline V gene encodes CDR1 SNHLY and CDR2 FYNNEI. V was shortened by 8 bases and J by 1 base, with 11 bases between the two germline ends. CDR3 sequence: CASGWDRNTGELFF. In DNA form, the CDR3 reads TGTGCCAGCGGATGGGACCGGAACACCGGGGAGCTGTTTTTT.

This clone was found a few times. This rearrangement joins TRBV19 to TRBJ1-1; 8 nucleotides match TRBD1. The CDR3 is 13 amino acids. The V and J ends lost 5 bases and 4 bases, in that order; junction bases with no gene match: 3. Germline lookup yields CDR1 LNHDA and CDR2 SQIVND (reference sequence). CDR3 DNA sequence: TGTGCCAGTAGTTCAGGGGGCTTCACTGAAGCTTTCTTT. Protein: CASSSGGFTEAFF. Drawing the rest from reference TRBV19 and TRBJ1-1, the complete variable domain is DGGITQSPKYLFRKEGQNVTLSCEQNLNHDAMYWYRQDPGQGLRLIYYSQIVNDFQKGDIAEGYSVSREKKESFPLTVTSAQKNPTAFYLCASSSGGFTEAFFGQGTRLTVV.

The chain is built from TRBV6-1 and TRBJ2-3; the D gene is possibly TRBD1 (5 bases). Trimming left V 5 bases short and J 5 bases short, with 8 bases between. CDR3 size: 12 residues. Germline assignment: CDR1 MNHNS and CDR2 SASEGT. The CDR3 region is CASSIGVDTQYF. The CDR3 DNA follows: TGTGCCAGCAGTATAGGGGTAGATACGCAGTATTTT.